This T cell receptor (beta chain) was sequenced for a study of shared clonotypes between healthy human individuals. Whole-study context: In total, the donors were a couple of women and a few men aged 18 to 49.

In germline, CDR1 is SGHVT, CDR2 SQSDAQ. CDR3 length: 14 amino acids. Trimming took off 5 bases at V and 0 bases at J, with 8 bases between the two ends. Concerning this clone: Its target is unknown.

Naive CD8 isolation took CD45RO-negative cells positively selected for CCR7 and excluded terminally differentiated effector memory CD45RA+ cells. Sequencing was at deep level. Libraries were prepared by immunoSEQ multiplex PCR; TCRdb keeps only in-frame clonotypes and omits some of them. Among around 700,000 clones, 92% were seen once, and the ten largest hold about a quarter. Study-level findings and limits: An effect of sequencing depth on clonotype sharing among donors was expected. Generally, naive subsets (rather than memory subsets) showed larger estimated richness.

The sample consisted of naive CD8+ T cells sorted from blood. The chain carries TRBV7-4 and TRBJ1-5; D remains ambiguous. The sequence derives from a man younger than 45 in good health. Here the CDR3 reads CASSPSYSNQPQHF. In DNA, the CDR3 is TGTGCCAGCAGCCCCAGTTATAGCAATCAGCCCCAGCATTTT.